This TCR beta chain appears in the sequencing data of a study of PD-1 blockade in classical Hodgkin lymphoma. Every patient was affected by relapse after autologous stem cell transplantation, while exposure to brentuximab vedotin was not uniform. Complete response, partial response or progressive disease was recorded as best response. TCRdb keeps only in-frame clones here, not all; method: immunoSEQ multiplex PCR. Of nearly 100,000 clones listed, approximately 80% were seen once; the top ten hold about 12%. This CDR3 comprises 14 residues. Germline V gene lookup returns CDR1 ENHRY and CDR2 SYGVKD. V gave up 6 bases and J gave up 0 bases; unmatched junction bases: 4.

The V and J genes are TRBV10-3 and TRBJ1-2; TRBD1 matches 7 bases. The TCR sequence derives from a human donor with classical Hodgkin lymphoma. The sequencing used peripheral blood mononuclear cells (PBMCs), collected at baseline. CDR3 in amino acids: CAISRDSTNYGYTF. DNA for the CDR3: TGTGCCATCAGCCGGGACAGCACTAACTATGGCTACACCTTC.